The entry below gives a single T cell receptor (beta chain) sequence along with its context. Its antigen is not known. Sequencing used immunoSEQ multiplex PCR; TCRdb keeps in-frame clones, though not all of them. Of fewer than 65,000 clones listed, around 87% were seen once; the top ten hold 4.7%. With V trimmed by 7 bases and J by 3 bases, 7 bases remained unmatched. The CDR3 has 14 amino acids. CDR1 is GTSNPN and CDR2 is SVGIG in the germline V gene (reference sequence). During the collection period, no donor immune events like infections were recorded. The data are from a study of identifying expanded T cells in peripheral blood. Study-level results: Clone count variance between roughly two-week samples rose with total template count.

The V gene is TRBV30, the J gene TRBJ2-3, with TRBD1 matching over 10 bases. The clonotype comes from a person aged 18 to 75 in good health. Sequences were obtained from blood. The CDR3 loop reads CALSTGGKTDTQYF. The CDR3 DNA reads TGTGCCTTGTCGACAGGGGGCAAGACAGATACGCAGTATTTT.